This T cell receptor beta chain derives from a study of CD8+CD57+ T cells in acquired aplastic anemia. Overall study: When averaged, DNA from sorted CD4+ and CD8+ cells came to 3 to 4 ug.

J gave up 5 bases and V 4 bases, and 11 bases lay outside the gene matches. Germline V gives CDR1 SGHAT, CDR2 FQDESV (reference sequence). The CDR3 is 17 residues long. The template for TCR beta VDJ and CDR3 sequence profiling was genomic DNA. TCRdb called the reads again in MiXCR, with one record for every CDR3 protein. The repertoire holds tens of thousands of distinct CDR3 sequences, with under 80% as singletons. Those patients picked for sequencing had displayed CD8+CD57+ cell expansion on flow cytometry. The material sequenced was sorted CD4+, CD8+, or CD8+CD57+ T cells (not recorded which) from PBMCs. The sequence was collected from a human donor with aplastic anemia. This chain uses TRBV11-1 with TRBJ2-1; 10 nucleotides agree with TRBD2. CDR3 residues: CASSSHKWLAGDNEQFF. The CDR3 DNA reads TGTGCCAGCAGCTCCCATAAGTGGCTAGCGGGGGACAATGAGCAGTTCTTC.